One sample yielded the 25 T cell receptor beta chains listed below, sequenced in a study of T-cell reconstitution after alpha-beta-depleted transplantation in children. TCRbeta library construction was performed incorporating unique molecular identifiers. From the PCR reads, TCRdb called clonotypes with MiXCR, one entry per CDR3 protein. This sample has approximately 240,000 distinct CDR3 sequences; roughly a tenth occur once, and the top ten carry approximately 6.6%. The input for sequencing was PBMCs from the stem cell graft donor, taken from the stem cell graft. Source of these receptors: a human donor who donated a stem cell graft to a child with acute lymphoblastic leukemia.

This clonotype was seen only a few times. CDR3 DNA sequence: TGTGCCAGCAGCAAAGTGGGGAGGGTGACAGGAAGCAATCAGCCCCAGCATTTT. Its protein is CASSKVGRVTGSNQPQHF. The chain employs TRBV21-1 and TRBJ1-5. TRBV21-1 is shown as a pseudogene. The CDR3 contains 18 residues.

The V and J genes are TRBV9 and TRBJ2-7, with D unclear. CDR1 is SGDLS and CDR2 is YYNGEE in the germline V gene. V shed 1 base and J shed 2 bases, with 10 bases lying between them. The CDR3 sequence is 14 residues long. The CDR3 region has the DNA TGTGCCAGCAGCGTATTGTCTTTGCCCTACGAGCAGTACTTC. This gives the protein CASSVLSLPYEQYF.

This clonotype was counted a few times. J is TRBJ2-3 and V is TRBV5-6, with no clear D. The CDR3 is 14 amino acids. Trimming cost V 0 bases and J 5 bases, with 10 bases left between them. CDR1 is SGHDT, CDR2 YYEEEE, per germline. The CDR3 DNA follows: TGTGCCAGCAGCTTGGGAGTTTTCATAGATACGCAGTATTTT. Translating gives CASSLGVFIDTQYF.

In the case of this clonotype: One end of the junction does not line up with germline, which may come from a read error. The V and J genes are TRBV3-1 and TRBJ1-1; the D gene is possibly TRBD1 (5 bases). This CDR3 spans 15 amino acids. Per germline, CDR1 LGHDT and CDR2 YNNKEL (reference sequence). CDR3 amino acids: CSSSHYRRGNTEAFF. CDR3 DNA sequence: TGTTCCAGCAGCCATTACAGGAGAGGGAACACTGAAGCTTTCTTT.

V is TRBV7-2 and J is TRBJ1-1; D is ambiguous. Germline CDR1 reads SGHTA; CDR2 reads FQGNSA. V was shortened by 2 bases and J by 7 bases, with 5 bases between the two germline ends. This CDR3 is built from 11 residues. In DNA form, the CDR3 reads TGTGCCAGCAGCTTATGGTATGAAGCTTTCTTT. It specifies CASSLWYEAFF.

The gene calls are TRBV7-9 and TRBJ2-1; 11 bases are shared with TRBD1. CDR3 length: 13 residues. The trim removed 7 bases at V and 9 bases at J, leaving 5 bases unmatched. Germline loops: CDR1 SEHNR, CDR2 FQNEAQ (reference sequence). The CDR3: CASTGTGGSEQFF. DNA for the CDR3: TGTGCCAGCACCGGGACAGGGGGTAGTGAGCAGTTCTTC. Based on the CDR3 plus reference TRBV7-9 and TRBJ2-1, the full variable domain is DTGVSQNPRHKITKRGQNVTFRCDPISEHNRLYWYRQTLGQGPEFLTYFQNEAQLEKSRLLSDRFSAERPKGSFSTLEIQRTEQGDSAMYLCASTGTGGSEQFFGPGTRLTVL.

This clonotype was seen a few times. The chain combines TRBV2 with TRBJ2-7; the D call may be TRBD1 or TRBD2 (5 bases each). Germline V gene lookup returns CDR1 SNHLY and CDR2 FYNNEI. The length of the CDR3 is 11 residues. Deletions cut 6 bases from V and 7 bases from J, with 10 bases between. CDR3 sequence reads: CASRRGDEQYF. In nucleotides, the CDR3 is TGTGCCAGCAGGAGGGGTGATGAGCAGTACTTC.

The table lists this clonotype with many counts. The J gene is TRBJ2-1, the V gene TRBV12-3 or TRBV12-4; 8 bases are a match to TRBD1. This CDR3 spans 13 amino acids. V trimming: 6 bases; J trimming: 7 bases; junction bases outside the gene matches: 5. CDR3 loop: CASSQQGVNEQFF. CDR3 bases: TGTGCCAGCAGCCAACAGGGGGTGAATGAGCAGTTCTTC.

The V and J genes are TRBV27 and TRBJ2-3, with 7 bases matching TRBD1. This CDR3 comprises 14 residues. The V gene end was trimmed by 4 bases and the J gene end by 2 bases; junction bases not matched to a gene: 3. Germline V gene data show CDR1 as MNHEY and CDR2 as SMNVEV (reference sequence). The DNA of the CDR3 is TGTGCCAGCAGTTCCCAGGGGGTCACAGATACGCAGTATTTT. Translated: CASSSQGVTDTQYF.

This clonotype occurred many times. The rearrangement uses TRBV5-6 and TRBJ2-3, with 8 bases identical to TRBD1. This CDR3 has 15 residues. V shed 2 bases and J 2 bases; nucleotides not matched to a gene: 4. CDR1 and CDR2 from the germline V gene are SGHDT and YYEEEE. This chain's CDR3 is CASSLSGGFTDTQYF. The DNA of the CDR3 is TGTGCCAGCAGCTTATCAGGGGGCTTCACAGATACGCAGTATTTT.

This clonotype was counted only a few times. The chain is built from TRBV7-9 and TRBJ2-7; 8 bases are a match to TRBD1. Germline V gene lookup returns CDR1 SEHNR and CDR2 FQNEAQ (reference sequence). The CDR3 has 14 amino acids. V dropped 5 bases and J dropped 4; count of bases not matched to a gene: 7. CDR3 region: CASSPRDRTYEQYF. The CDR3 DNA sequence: TGTGCCAGCAGCCCTCGGGACAGGACGTACGAGCAGTACTTC. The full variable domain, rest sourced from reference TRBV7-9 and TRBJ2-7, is DTGVSQNPRHKITKRGQNVTFRCDPISEHNRLYWYRQTLGQGPEFLTYFQNEAQLEKSRLLSDRFSAERPKGSFSTLEIQRTEQGDSAMYLCASSPRDRTYEQYFGPGTRLTVT.

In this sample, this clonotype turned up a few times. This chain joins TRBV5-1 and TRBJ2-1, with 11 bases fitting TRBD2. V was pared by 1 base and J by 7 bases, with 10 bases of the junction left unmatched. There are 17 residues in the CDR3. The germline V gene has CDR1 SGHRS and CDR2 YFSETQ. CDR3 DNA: TGCGCCAGCAGCTTGTCGAGACTAGCGGGGCCGCGGAATGAGCAGTTCTTC. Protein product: CASSLSRLAGPRNEQFF. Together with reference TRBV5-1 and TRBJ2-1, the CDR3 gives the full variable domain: KAGVTQTPRYLIKTRGQQVTLSCSPISGHRSVSWYQQTPGQGLQFLFEYFSETQRNKGNFPGRFSGRQFSNSRSEMNVSTLELGDSALYLCASSLSRLAGPRNEQFFGPGTRLTVL.

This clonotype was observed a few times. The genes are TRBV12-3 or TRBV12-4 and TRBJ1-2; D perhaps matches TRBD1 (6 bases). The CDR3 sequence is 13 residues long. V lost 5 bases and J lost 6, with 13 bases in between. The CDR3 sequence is CASSRIEGDGYTF. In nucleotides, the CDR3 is TGTGCCAGCAGTAGAATTGAGGGGGATGGCTACACCTTC.

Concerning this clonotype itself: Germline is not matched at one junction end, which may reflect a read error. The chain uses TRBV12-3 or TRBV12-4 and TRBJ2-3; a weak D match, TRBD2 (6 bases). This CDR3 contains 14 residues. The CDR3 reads CAISVSGNTDTQYF. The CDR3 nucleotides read TGTGCCATCAGTGTTAGCGGAAACACAGATACGCAGTATTTT.

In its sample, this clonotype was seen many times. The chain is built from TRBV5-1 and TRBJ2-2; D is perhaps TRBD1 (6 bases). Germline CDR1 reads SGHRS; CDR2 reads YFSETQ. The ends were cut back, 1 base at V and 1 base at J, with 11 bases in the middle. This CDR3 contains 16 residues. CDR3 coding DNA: TGCGCCAGCAGCTTGAAAACAGGGAGGAACACCGGGGAGCTGTTTTTT. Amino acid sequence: CASSLKTGRNTGELFF. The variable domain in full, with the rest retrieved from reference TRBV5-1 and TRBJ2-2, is KAGVTQTPRYLIKTRGQQVTLSCSPISGHRSVSWYQQTPGQGLQFLFEYFSETQRNKGNFPGRFSGRQFSNSRSEMNVSTLELGDSALYLCASSLKTGRNTGELFFGEGSRLTVL.

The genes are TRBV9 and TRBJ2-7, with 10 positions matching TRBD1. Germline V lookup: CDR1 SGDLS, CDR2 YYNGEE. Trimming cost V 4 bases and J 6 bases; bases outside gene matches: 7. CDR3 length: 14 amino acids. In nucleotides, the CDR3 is TGTGCCAGCAGCCACCGGGGGACAGGGGTCGAGCAGTACTTC. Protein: CASSHRGTGVEQYF.

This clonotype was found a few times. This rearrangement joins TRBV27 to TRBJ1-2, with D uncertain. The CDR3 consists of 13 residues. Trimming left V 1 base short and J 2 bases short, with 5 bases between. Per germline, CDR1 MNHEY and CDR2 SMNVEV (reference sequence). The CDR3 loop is CASSLFENYGYTF. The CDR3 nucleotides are TGTGCCAGCAGTTTATTCGAGAACTATGGCTACACCTTC.

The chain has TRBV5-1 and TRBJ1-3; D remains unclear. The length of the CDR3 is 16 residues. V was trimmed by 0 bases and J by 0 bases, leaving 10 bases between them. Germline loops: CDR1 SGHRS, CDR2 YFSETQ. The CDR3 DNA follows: TGCGCCAGCAGCTTGGAGGCAGTGTCCTCTGGAAACACCATATATTTT. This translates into CASSLEAVSSGNTIYF.

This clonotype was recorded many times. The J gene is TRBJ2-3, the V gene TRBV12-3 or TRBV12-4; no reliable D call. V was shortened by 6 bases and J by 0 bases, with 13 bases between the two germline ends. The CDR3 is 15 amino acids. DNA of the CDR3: TGTGCCAGCAGAAACCCCGGAATTAGCACAGATACGCAGTATTTT. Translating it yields CASRNPGISTDTQYF.

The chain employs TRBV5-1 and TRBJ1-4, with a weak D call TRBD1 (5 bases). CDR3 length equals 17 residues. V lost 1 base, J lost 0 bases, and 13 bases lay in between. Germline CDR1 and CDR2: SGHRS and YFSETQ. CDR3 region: CASSLYGGSATNEKLFF. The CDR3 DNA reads TGCGCCAGCAGCTTGTATGGGGGTTCTGCAACTAATGAAAAACTGTTTTTT.

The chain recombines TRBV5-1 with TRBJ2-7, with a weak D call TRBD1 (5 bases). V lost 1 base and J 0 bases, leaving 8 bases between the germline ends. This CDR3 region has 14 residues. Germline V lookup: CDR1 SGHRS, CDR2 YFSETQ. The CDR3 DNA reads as TGCGCCAGCAGCTTGTCAGGGAACTCCTACGAGCAGTACTTC. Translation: CASSLSGNSYEQYF.

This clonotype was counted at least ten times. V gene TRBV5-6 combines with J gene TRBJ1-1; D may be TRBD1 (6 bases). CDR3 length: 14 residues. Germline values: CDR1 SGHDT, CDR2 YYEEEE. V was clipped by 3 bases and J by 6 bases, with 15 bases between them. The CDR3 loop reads CASSSYTGYPEAFF. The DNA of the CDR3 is TGTGCCAGCAGCTCCTATACAGGGTATCCTGAAGCTTTCTTT.

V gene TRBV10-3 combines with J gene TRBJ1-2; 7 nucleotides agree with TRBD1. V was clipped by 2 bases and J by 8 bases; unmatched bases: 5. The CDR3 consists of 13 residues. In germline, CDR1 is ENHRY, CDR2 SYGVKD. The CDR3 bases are TGTGCCATCAGTGAGGCGACAGGGACAGGCTACACCTTC. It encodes CAISEATGTGYTF.

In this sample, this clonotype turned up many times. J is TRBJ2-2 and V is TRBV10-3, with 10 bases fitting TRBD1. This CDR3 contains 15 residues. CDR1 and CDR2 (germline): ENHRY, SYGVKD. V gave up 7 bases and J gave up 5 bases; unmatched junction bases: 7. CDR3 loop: CAITPDRGRTGELFF. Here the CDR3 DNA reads TGTGCCATCACCCCTGACAGGGGGCGAACCGGGGAGCTGTTTTTT.

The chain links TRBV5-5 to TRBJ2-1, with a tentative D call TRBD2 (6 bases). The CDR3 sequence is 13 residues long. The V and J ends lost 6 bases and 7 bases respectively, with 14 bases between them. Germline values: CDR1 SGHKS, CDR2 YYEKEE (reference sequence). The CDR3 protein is CASTDGGMNEQFF. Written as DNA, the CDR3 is TGTGCCAGCACTGACGGGGGAATGAATGAGCAGTTCTTC.